A single sample gave rise to the 27 T cell receptor beta chains below, sequenced in a study of OX40 agonist ivuxolimab in advanced cancers. Data came from immunoSEQ multiplex PCR; TCRdb stores just in-frame clones and leaves some out. The data contain about 70,000 clones, around 90% of them singletons. The material was CD4+ or CD8+ T cells sorted from blood, obtained in a trial of the OX40 agonist ivuxolimab. The receptors come from an adult with an advanced solid tumor such as melanoma, head and neck, liver or kidney cancer.

This clone was recorded once. The chain employs TRBV7-6 and TRBJ1-5, with D possibly TRBD1 on 6 matching bases. Trimming left V 4 bases short and J 6 bases short, with 10 bases between. This CDR3 has 13 residues. Germline values: CDR1 SGHVS, CDR2 FNYEAQ. As DNA, the CDR3 is TGTGCCAGCAGCTCACAGGGAAGTCAGCCCCAGCATTTT. As protein: CASSSQGSQPQHF. Full variable domain (remainder filled in from reference TRBV7-6 and TRBJ1-5): GAGVSQSPRYKVTKRGQDVALRCDPISGHVSLYWYRQALGQGPEFLTYFNYEAQQDKSGLPNDRFSAERPEGSISTLTIQRTEQRDSAMYRCASSSQGSQPQHFGDGTRLSIL.

This sequence joins TRBV6-1 and TRBJ1-2; 7 bases align to TRBD1. CDR3 length equals 15 residues. CDR1 and CDR2 from the germline V gene are MNHNS and SASEGT. The ends lost 3 bases at V and 7 bases at J; junction bases unmatched: 11. The CDR3 sequence: CASSDPQGGTIGYTF. In nucleotides, the CDR3 is TGTGCCAGCAGTGACCCCCAGGGGGGCACTATTGGCTACACCTTC.

The sample holds many counts of this clone. The chain has TRBV21-1 and TRBJ1-1; the table assigns TRBD1, which was not confirmed against the DNA. TRBV21-1 is a listed pseudogene. The length of the CDR3 is 17 residues. The CDR3 sequence: CASSKVGGGLTNTEAFF. The DNA of the CDR3 is TGTGCCAGCAGCAAAGTTGGGGGCGGGTTGACGAACACTGAAGCTTTCTTT.

The chain combines TRBV6-5 with TRBJ1-3, with a tentative D call TRBD1 (6 bases). Between the trimmed V and J ends, which lost 2 bases and 2 bases, there was a span of 7 bases. CDR1 and CDR2 (germline): MNHEY, SVGAGI. CDR3 length: 14 amino acids. CDR3 residues: CASSYGQPGNTIYF. The CDR3 coding sequence is TGTGCCAGCAGTTACGGACAGCCTGGAAACACCATATATTTT.

The chain has TRBV2 and TRBJ2-4, with D unresolved. With 4 bases removed from V and 8 bases from J, the gap between germline ends came to 6 bases. The CDR3 sequence is 11 residues long. Germline V CDR1 and CDR2: SNHLY, FYNNEI. CDR3 protein: CASSGIYIQYF. In DNA form, the CDR3 reads TGTGCCAGCAGTGGGATATACATTCAGTACTTC.

The rearrangement uses TRBV5-6 and TRBJ1-4, with D uncertain. V was cut by 2 bases and J by 5 bases, with 10 bases left in between. The length of the CDR3 is 14 residues. Germline CDR1 SGHDT, CDR2 YYEEEE. CDR3 protein: CASSLRTVNEKLFF. The CDR3 DNA follows: TGTGCCAGCAGCTTAAGAACGGTAAATGAAAAACTGTTTTTT. Full variable domain (rest looked up from reference TRBV5-6 and TRBJ1-4): DAGVTQSPTHLIKTRGQQVTLRCSPKSGHDTVSWYQQALGQGPQFIFQYYEEEERQRGNFPDRFSGHQFPNYSSELNVNALLLGDSALYLCASSLRTVNEKLFFGSGTQLSVL.

This clone was seen a few times. The chain couples TRBV6-1 to TRBJ2-3; D is unclear. The V and J ends lost 5 bases and 3 bases respectively, with 9 bases between them. Germline CDR1 reads MNHNS; CDR2 reads SASEGT. The CDR3 runs to 13 residues. CDR3 nucleotides: TGTGCCAGCAGTACCCCCGATACAGATACGCAGTATTTT. This encodes CASSTPDTDTQYF.

The rearrangement uses TRBV11-3 and TRBJ2-1; no definite D call. This CDR3 comprises 12 residues. Germline CDR1 SGHNT, CDR2 YENEEA. The germline V and J ends were trimmed by 1 base and 12 bases, with 10 bases remaining between them. CDR3 nucleotide sequence: TGTGCCAGCAGCTTAGCGGGTCGAGGGCAGTTCTTC. It codes for CASSLAGRGQFF.

V gene TRBV2 combines with J gene TRBJ2-5; 8 bases match TRBD2. The CDR3 totals 14 residues. J lost 4 bases, V lost 7 bases, and 8 bases had no gene match. CDR1 SNHLY and CDR2 FYNNEI come from the germline V gene. The CDR3 DNA is TGTGCCAGCATTCCAGCGGGGGTTGGAGAGACCCAGTACTTC. It encodes CASIPAGVGETQYF.

This clone was seen a handful of times. The rearrangement joins TRBV5-4 to TRBJ2-5; 11 positions agree with TRBD1. CDR3 size: 15 residues. Germline values: CDR1 SGHNT, CDR2 YYREEE (reference sequence). Trimming took 2 bases from V and 4 from J; bases not matched to a gene: 4. This chain's CDR3 is CASSFGQGAGETQYF. The CDR3 region has the DNA TGTGCCAGCAGCTTCGGACAGGGGGCTGGAGAGACCCAGTACTTC.

The chain uses TRBV2 and TRBJ2-1; tentative D call: TRBD2 (6 bases). The CDR3 length is 13 residues. V gave up 9 bases and J gave up 0 bases, with 9 bases separating them. Germline V gene sequence: CDR1 SNHLY, CDR2 FYNNEI. The DNA for the CDR3 is TGTGCCAGTGCGGGGAGCTCCTACAATGAGCAGTTCTTC. As protein: CASAGSSYNEQFF. Full variable domain (outside the CDR3, taken from reference TRBV2 and TRBJ2-1): EPEVTQTPSHQVTQMGQEVILRCVPISNHLYFYWYRQILGQKVEFLVSFYNNEISEKSEIFDDQFSVERPDGSNFTLKIRSTKLEDSAMYFCASAGSSYNEQFFGPGTRLTVL.

The chain links TRBV19 to TRBJ2-1, with a tentative D call TRBD2 (5 bases). The CDR3 runs to 16 residues. Looked up from germline, CDR1 is LNHDA and CDR2 is SQIVND (reference sequence). V lost 2 bases to trimming and J lost 8 bases, with 19 bases between them. This chain's CDR3 is CASSIPFGGMIDEQFF. As DNA, the CDR3 is TGTGCCAGTAGTATACCGTTTGGAGGAATGATCGATGAGCAGTTCTTC.

DNA of the CDR3: TGCGCCAGCTCCGAGGGTGTGAAAGATACGCAGTATTTT. It translates to CASSEGVKDTQYF. This chain uses TRBV10-1 with TRBJ2-3, with D possibly matching TRBD2 (5 bases). The germline V gene has CDR1 WNHNN and CDR2 SYGVQD (reference sequence). This CDR3 is built from 13 residues. V shed 8 bases and J shed 5 bases, with 14 bases lying between them.

V is TRBV9 and J is TRBJ2-1; 10 nucleotides line up with TRBD2. Germline V gives CDR1 SGDLS, CDR2 YYNGEE. The CDR3 is made up of 15 amino acids. With V trimmed by 0 bases and J by 7 bases, 4 bases remained unmatched. CDR3 in amino acids: CASSVVLAGWNEQFF. DNA of the CDR3: TGTGCCAGCAGCGTAGTACTAGCGGGATGGAATGAGCAGTTCTTC.

This clone showed up just once. This chain joins TRBV6-5 and TRBJ2-7, with D tentatively TRBD2 (6 bases). The CDR3 loop spans 16 amino acids. V lost 3 bases and J lost 2, with 17 bases in between. Germline assignment: CDR1 MNHEY and CDR2 SVGAGI. CDR3 in amino acids: CASSYSFGGRTYEQYF. DNA of the CDR3: TGTGCCAGCAGTTATTCCTTCGGGGGTCGGACCTACGAGCAGTACTTC.

The table lists this clone with a few counts. This chain links TRBV30 with TRBJ2-7; D is perhaps TRBD2 (6 bases). Trimming pared 4 bases from V and 2 bases from J, leaving 12 bases between. CDR1 is GTSNPN, CDR2 SVGIG, per germline (reference sequence). CDR3 length: 13 amino acids. CDR3 in amino acids: CAWNLALTYEQYF. CDR3 nucleotide sequence: TGTGCCTGGAACCTAGCGTTGACCTACGAGCAGTACTTC.

The V and J genes are TRBV7-9 and TRBJ2-1; D perhaps matches TRBD2 (6 bases). The germline V gene has CDR1 SEHNR and CDR2 FQNEAQ (reference sequence). Between the trimmed V and J ends, which lost 2 bases and 0 bases, there was a span of 17 bases. CDR3 size: 18 residues. CDR3: CASSLRNAGNASYNEQFF. The CDR3 nucleotides read TGTGCCAGCAGCTTAAGAAATGCGGGAAACGCCTCCTACAATGAGCAGTTCTTC.

The V call is TRBV9, the J call TRBJ2-5; D is ambiguous. CDR3 length equals 15 residues. Trimming stripped 2 bases from V and 0 bases from J, with 11 bases between. In germline, CDR1 is SGDLS, CDR2 YYNGEE. CDR3 sequence: CASSVSGMYQETQYF. The CDR3 DNA follows: TGTGCCAGCAGCGTCTCTGGAATGTACCAAGAGACCCAGTACTTC.

This chain joins TRBV5-1 and TRBJ2-3; TRBD2 aligns across 11 bases. The germline V gene has CDR1 SGHRS and CDR2 YFSETQ. The CDR3 contains 18 residues. Trimming at V came to 4 bases and at J to 5 bases, leaving 15 bases not matched to a gene. The CDR3 spells CASSQKGLGTSGRDTQYF. The CDR3 DNA reads TGCGCCAGCAGCCAGAAGGGTCTAGGAACTAGCGGGAGAGATACGCAGTATTTT.

The chain combines TRBV5-6 with TRBJ2-7; D tentatively fits TRBD1 or TRBD2 (6 bases each). The CDR3 is 13 residues long. CDR1 and CDR2 (germline): SGHDT, YYEEEE. Deletions cut 0 bases from V and 7 bases from J, with 11 bases between. CDR3 in DNA: TGTGCCAGCAGCTTGGGGGGGGCCCTGGAGCAGTACTTC. Translation gives CASSLGGALEQYF.

This sequence joins TRBV2 and TRBJ1-2; D not certain. V was trimmed by 3 bases and J by 3 bases, leaving 8 bases between them. The CDR3 runs to 13 residues. From germline, CDR1 is SNHLY and CDR2 FYNNEI. CDR3 sequence: CASSDGLDYGYTF. CDR3 nucleotides: TGTGCCAGCAGTGACGGGTTAGACTATGGCTACACCTTC.

This chain links TRBV5-1 with TRBJ2-3, with 8 bases that match TRBD1. Trimming cost V 4 bases and J 2 bases; bases outside gene matches: 9. Germline CDR1 and CDR2: SGHRS and YFSETQ. The CDR3 consists of 16 residues. The CDR3 coding sequence is TGCGCCAGCAGCCAGATCGGGACAGGTTACACAGATACGCAGTATTTT. Its protein product is CASSQIGTGYTDTQYF. Using reference TRBV5-1 and TRBJ2-3 for the parts outside the CDR3, the full variable domain is KAGVTQTPRYLIKTRGQQVTLSCSPISGHRSVSWYQQTPGQGLQFLFEYFSETQRNKGNFPGRFSGRQFSNSRSEMNVSTLELGDSALYLCASSQIGTGYTDTQYFGPGTRLTVL.

In this sample, this clone turned up a few times. This chain uses TRBV18 with TRBJ1-4; 10 bases align to TRBD1. The CDR3 is made up of 14 amino acids. The germline V gene encodes CDR1 KGHSH and CDR2 LQKENI. V was clipped by 4 bases and J by 8 bases; unmatched bases: 4. The CDR3: CASSLGTGEEKLFF. In DNA form, the CDR3 reads TGTGCCAGCTCACTCGGGACAGGGGAAGAAAAACTGTTTTTT.

The rearrangement joins TRBV7-8 to TRBJ2-1, with 7 bases that match TRBD2. After removal of 5 bases from V and 2 bases from J, the junction contained 6 bases not matched to a gene. Germline values: CDR1 SGHVS, CDR2 FQNEAQ. The CDR3 has 15 residues. The CDR3 here is CASSLGLVTYNEQFF. The CDR3 nucleotides are TGTGCCAGCAGCCTCGGACTAGTGACCTACAATGAGCAGTTCTTC.

The CDR3 DNA follows: TGTGCCAGCAGGGGAGTGGGATCTGGCTACACCTTC. Translating it yields CASRGVGSGYTF. V usage is TRBV7-9 and J usage is TRBJ1-2, with D unclear. V shed 6 bases and J shed 7 bases, with 12 bases lying between them. The CDR3 has 12 amino acids. Germline lookup yields CDR1 SEHNR and CDR2 FQNEAQ (reference sequence).

The V call is TRBV27, the J call TRBJ2-1, with a possible D match to TRBD1 (6 bases). CDR3 length: 13 amino acids. Looked up from germline, CDR1 is MNHEY and CDR2 is SMNVEV (reference sequence). V was trimmed by 5 bases and J by 5 bases, leaving 10 bases between them. DNA of the CDR3: TGTGCCAGCAGTAGGGACACGGACAATGAGCAGTTCTTC. Protein: CASSRDTDNEQFF.

V and J are TRBV5-4 and TRBJ2-5; 8 nucleotides match TRBD2. Germline lookup yields CDR1 SGHNT and CDR2 YYREEE (reference sequence). There are 12 residues in the CDR3. J was trimmed by 4 bases and V by 7 bases; bases with no gene match: 3. CDR3 sequence reads: CASARGGETQYF. CDR3 in DNA: TGTGCCAGCGCCCGGGGGGGAGAGACCCAGTACTTC.